The clone carrying this TCR beta chain was seen a handful of times. The antigen is unknown. For the second PCR, which ran for roughly 7 to 11 cycles, a sample-barcoded 5' primer and a J-beta primer mix were used. Each TCR beta cDNA got a 12-nucleotide random molecular identifier. TCRdb analysed the 5' RACE reads with MiXCR anew, one entry per CDR3 protein. The table includes roughly 720,000 distinct CDR3 sequences, roughly 50% detected once. These data are taken from a study of blood T cells in healthy people across ages. Study-wide background: In model experiments, template switching was able to capture about one barcoded beta molecule for every two T cells that were present.

Study-wide points: When one million T cells were used, diversity estimates were thought to be underestimates. It was the long-lived donors that had more naive CD4+ cells and higher diversity than aged donors.

Material for sequencing was blood. This TCR was recovered from a man older than 75 in good health.

The CDR3 protein is CATSDPGGHLGYTF. As DNA, the CDR3 is TGTGCCACCAGTGACCCCGGAGGGCACCTGGGCTACACCTTC. The chain combines TRBV24-1 with TRBJ1-2; D not resolved. CDR1 KGHDR and CDR2 SFDVKD come from the germline V gene. V lost 4 bases and J lost 8, with 16 bases in between. The CDR3 runs 14 residues.